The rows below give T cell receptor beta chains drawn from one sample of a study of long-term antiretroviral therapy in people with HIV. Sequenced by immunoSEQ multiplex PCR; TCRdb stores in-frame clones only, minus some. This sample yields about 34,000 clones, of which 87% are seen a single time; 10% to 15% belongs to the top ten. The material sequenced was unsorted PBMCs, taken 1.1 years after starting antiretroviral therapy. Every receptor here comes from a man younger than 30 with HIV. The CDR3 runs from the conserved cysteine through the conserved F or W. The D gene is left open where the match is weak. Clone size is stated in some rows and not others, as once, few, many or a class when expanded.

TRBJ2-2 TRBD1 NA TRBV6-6 CASTRTGGEAGELFF TGTGCCAGCACCAGGACAGGGGGCGAAGCCGGGGAGCTGTTTTTT
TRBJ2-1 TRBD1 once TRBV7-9 CASSLGAGGRHEQFF TGTGCCAGCAGCTTAGGGGCAGGGGGCCGGCATGAGCAGTTCTTC
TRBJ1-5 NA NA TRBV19 CASSMAGINQPQHF TGTGCCAGTAGTATGGCGGGGATCAATCAGCCCCAGCATTTT
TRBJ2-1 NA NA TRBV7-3 CASSLTGRAFAHEQFF TGTGCCAGCAGCTTAACTGGGCGGGCCTTCGCCCATGAGCAGTTCTTC
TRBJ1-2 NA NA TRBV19 CASRRPGDGNYGYTF TGTGCCAGTAGACGACCAGGGGACGGAAACTATGGCTACACCTTC
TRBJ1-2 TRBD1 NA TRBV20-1 CSDAGGGGYTF TGCAGTGACGCAGGGGGCGGGGGCTACACCTTC
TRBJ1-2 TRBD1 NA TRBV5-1 CASSLAGTAQDGYTF TGCGCCAGCAGCTTGGCTGGGACAGCCCAAGATGGCTACACCTTC
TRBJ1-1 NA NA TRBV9 CASRGGLNTEAFF TGTGCCAGCAGGGGCGGATTGAACACTGAAGCTTTCTTT
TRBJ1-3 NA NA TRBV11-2 CASTLWGVLSGNTIYF TGTGCCAGCACCCTGTGGGGCGTCCTCTCTGGAAACACCATATATTTT
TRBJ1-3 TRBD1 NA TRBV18 CASSLYSGTGRNTIYF TGTGCCAGCTCACTTTACTCCGGGACAGGGCGAAACACCATATATTTT
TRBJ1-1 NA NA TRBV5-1 CASSSDAGTEAFF TGCGCCAGCAGCTCGGACGCGGGGACTGAAGCTTTCTTT
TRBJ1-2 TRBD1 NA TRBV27 CASSPISLDRGKGYTF TGTGCCAGCAGTCCCATATCTCTTGACAGGGGGAAAGGCTACACCTTC
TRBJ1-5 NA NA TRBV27 CASRTGDNQPQHF TGTGCCAGCAGGACAGGAGACAATCAGCCCCAGCATTTT
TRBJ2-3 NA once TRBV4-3 CASSPQGADTQYF TGCGCCAGCAGCCCCCAGGGCGCAGATACGCAGTATTTT
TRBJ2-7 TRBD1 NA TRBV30 CAWSVTGGSGEQYF TGTGCCTGGAGCGTTACAGGGGGTAGCGGCGAGCAGTACTTC
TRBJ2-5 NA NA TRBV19 CASSIRLAAYQETQYF TGTGCCAGTAGTATCCGGTTAGCGGCTTACCAAGAGACCCAGTACTTC
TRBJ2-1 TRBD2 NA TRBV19 CASSRSPGGSGVNNEQFF TGTGCCAGTAGTAGATCCCCGGGTGGTAGCGGGGTAAACAATGAGCAGTTCTTC
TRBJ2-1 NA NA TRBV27 CASSLSDSALGFF TGTGCCAGCAGTTTATCGGACAGCGCCCTAGGGTTCTTC
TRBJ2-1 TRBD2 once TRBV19 CASSRLLADSYNEQFF TGTGCCAGTAGTAGATTACTAGCGGACTCCTACAATGAGCAGTTCTTC
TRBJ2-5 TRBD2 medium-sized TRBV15 CATSSIAGETQYF TGTGCCACCAGCAGTATAGCGGGAGAGACCCAGTACTTC
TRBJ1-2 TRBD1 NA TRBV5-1 CASSLEGQDYGYTF TGCGCCAGCAGCTTGGAAGGACAGGACTATGGCTACACCTTC